This T cell receptor (beta chain) was captured in a study of blood T cell repertoires in COVID-19. Study-wide background: From the United States, Italy and Spain came samples of acute and convalescent COVID-19. Nucleic acid was either cDNA or gDNA, and it came from T cells, B-cell-depleted T cells, or PBMCs.

The trim removed 4 bases at V and 7 bases at J, leaving 16 bases unmatched. This CDR3 region has 16 residues. Germline lookup yields CDR1 SGHNT and CDR2 YYREEE (reference sequence). In the original workflow: Nucleated cell number was recorded as an estimate derived from reference gene primer amplification. Libraries were prepared by immunoSEQ multiplex PCR; TCRdb keeps only in-frame clonotypes and omits some of them. That table gives V, J and clone size, and the DNA gave D and trimming. The sample carries roughly 65,000 clones, more than 75% recorded once. This clone is labeled medium-sized. Material for sequencing was peripheral blood. The chain uses TRBV5-4 and TRBJ2-7, with TRBD1 identical over 8 bases. The receptor comes from a man in his 60s with acute or convalescent COVID-19. CDR3 loop: CASSPSGTGFRQEQYF. CDR3 nucleotides: TGTGCCAGCAGCCCCTCCGGGACAGGTTTTCGACAGGAGCAGTACTTC.